This entry features one TCR beta chain sequence. This clonotype was detected ten times or more. This clone's antigen is unknown. No base-level quality is on record; no much larger clone is a single base apart. These data belong to a study of T cells in Graves' hyperthyroidism and ophthalmopathy (dated by TCRdb to between 2017 and 2020). Context from the whole study: Peripheral blood samples were taken at initial diagnosis, before any treatment was given. To identify TCR V-J signatures that set the groups apart, the researchers used a discovery cohort of 100 or so patients, made up of fewer than 50 with Graves' ophthalmopathy and 57 with stable Graves' hyperthyroidism. Prospective prediction of ophthalmopathy was tested in an independent validation cohort of approximately 18 hyperthyroidism patients and some 17 patients who later progressed to ophthalmopathy. For training and testing, the roughly 93 patients in the discovery cohort were randomly divided in a 7:3 ratio. The study also compared thyroid tissue and blood T-cell repertoires from over 5 Graves' hyperthyroidism patients. Once sampling was done, hyperthyroidism patients were given methimazole at a starting dose of 30 mg daily, whereas ophthalmopathy patients were given high-dose intravenous methylprednisolone. According to the paper, TCR Vbeta CDR3 sequencing was carried out on 135 peripheral blood samples, which came from under 50 ophthalmopathy, 80 or so hyperthyroidism and 17 progressor patients. Study-wide conclusions, independent of this receptor: No statistical method was used to set the sample size in advance, and investigators knew the group allocation. A model built on a 13 V-J signature distinguished ophthalmopathy from stable hyperthyroidism, reaching about 88% sensitivity and about 81% specificity in cross-validation and 80%/75% in testing. Most expanded thyroid clonotypes (frequency above 0.001) were also detected in blood, a finding suggesting that blood repertoires may reflect thyroid immune responses. In validation, progression to ophthalmopathy was predicted by the model with 70% to 71% sensitivity and 72% to 85% specificity, a median of about 6.4 months before onset.

The CDR1 and CDR2 encoded by the germline V gene (reference sequence) are LNHNV and YYDKDF. V is shortened by 1 base, J by 7 bases, and the region joining them spans 10 bases. The CDR3 spans 13 residues, from the cysteine through the phenylalanine. Solely the CDR3 DNA is kept, with 39 bases framed from the first base. Hyperthyroidism patients were aged 18 to 65 years and newly diagnosed, with disease duration of less than 2 months. Patients with uncontrolled infections, other autoimmune diseases, pregnancy or lactation were excluded. Diagnoses were established on the basis of clinical symptoms, serum thyroxine and TRAb, thyroid ultrasound, and orbital computed tomography. Blood from progressor patients was drawn when they were first diagnosed with hyperthyroidism, before any ophthalmopathy symptoms appeared. Ficoll-Paque density gradient centrifugation was used to isolate PBMCs from 8 to 10 ml of fresh peripheral blood. Progressor patients were first diagnosed with Graves' hyperthyroidism and then developed ophthalmopathy during follow-up. Trizol reagent was used to extract total RNA, and RNA quality was then checked on an Agilent 2100 Bioanalyzer.

The TCR beta CDR3 regions were amplified from the RNA transcripts. A first-round RT-PCR of the TCR CDR3 used the HTBI primer set with the Qiagen OneStep RT-PCR kit. Libraries were constructed in a second round of multiplex PCR, after which size selection and purification were performed. Paired-end sequencing of the libraries was performed with 100 bp reads on an Illumina HiSeq2000. Per the authors' processing: SOAPnuke was used to process the raw data, removing reads that contained adapters or uncalled bases, had a mean Phred below 15, or lacked an exact match to the constant primer or identifier. High-quality paired reads were merged using COPE v1.2.5, and each unique nucleotide sequence was defined as a clonotype. MiTCR v1.1 was used to align clonotypes to the IMGT TRBV, TRBD and TRBJ reference segments. The analysis was restricted to V-J combinations with a frequency above 0.0001, which together covered 99.2% of the repertoires. The TCS score was defined as the ratio of F50 (clonal expansion) to E x V (chaos), calculated using BLOSUM62-based TCRdist between CDR3 peptides within each V-J. Welch's t-statistics and random forest reduced fewer than 600 V-J features to fewer than 15, which were used in a naive Bayes classifier (R e1071). TCRdb trimmed the raw reads at Q25, called clones with MiXCR and kept productive beta chains. Every CDR3 protein is listed once, alongside the most common genes and DNA of its rows. The authors' filters were not applied to this entry. In all, the sample holds around 250,000 distinct CDR3 sequences, and approximately 15% of those were seen once. The ten top clones hold 10% to 15% of the sample.

The specimen was blood. The sequence came from a woman in her forties with Graves' hyperthyroidism that later progressed to Graves' ophthalmopathy. The V and J genes are TRBV15 and TRBJ1-1, and TRBD1 may be the D gene, going by 6 matching bases. The DNA sequence follows: TGTGCCACCAGCAGAGCGGGGGGGCGTGAAGCTTTCTTT. Its protein reads: CATSRAGGREAFF.